These 12 T cell receptor beta chains were all obtained from the same sample, sequenced in a study of T cell responses to AZD1222 COVID-19 vaccine. TCRdb keeps only in-frame clones here, not all; method: immunoSEQ multiplex PCR. The sample consists of about 150,000 clones, about 88% of them appearing once. The sample was peripheral blood, taken on day 0 of AZD1222 vaccination. The receptors come from an adult in good health.

The chain links TRBV6-5 to TRBJ1-2, with 7 bases aligning to TRBD1. The V and J ends lost 9 bases and 6 bases, in that order; junction bases with no gene match: 10. Looked up from germline, CDR1 is MNHEY and CDR2 is SVGAGI. This CDR3 spans 13 amino acids. The CDR3, as DNA: TGTGCCAGTACGACAGGGATGATGGATGGCTACACCTTC. It encodes CASTTGMMDGYTF.

The chain carries TRBV4-2 and TRBJ1-4, with D maybe TRBD1 (5 bases). Looked up from germline, CDR1 is LGHNA and CDR2 is YNFKEQ. Trimming removed 0 bases at V and 7 bases at J, with 21 bases between. The CDR3 runs 18 residues. CDR3 in amino acids: CASSQDRGGVSVGEKLFF. DNA of the CDR3: TGTGCCAGCAGCCAAGATCGGGGCGGGGTCTCGGTCGGTGAAAAACTGTTTTTT.

J is TRBJ2-3 and V is TRBV4-1, with D possibly matching TRBD2 (7 bases). This CDR3 is 17 amino acids long. The V gene's germline CDR1 is MGHRA and CDR2 YSYEKL. V lost 0 bases, J lost 7 bases, and 20 bases lay in between. This CDR3 reads CASSQDKGGDSANTQYF. CDR3 DNA: TGCGCCAGCAGCCAAGATAAAGGGGGGGACTCAGCAAATACGCAGTATTTT.

Only one count was recorded for this clone. The V and J genes are TRBV18 and TRBJ2-5; TRBD1 matches 10 bases. The junction had 4 bases not matched to a gene; V was cut back by 3 bases and J by 6 bases. The CDR3 length is 14 residues. Germline V gene lookup returns CDR1 KGHSH and CDR2 LQKENI. The CDR3 reads CASSPGQGSKTQYF. As DNA, the CDR3 is TGTGCCAGCTCACCGGGACAGGGGTCGAAGACCCAGTACTTC.

V gene TRBV28 combines with J gene TRBJ2-7, with 7 bases fitting TRBD2. The CDR3 consists of 15 residues. CDR1 is MDHEN, CDR2 SYDVKM, per germline. The V gene end was trimmed by 6 bases and the J gene end by 4 bases; junction bases not matched to a gene: 12. CDR3 coding DNA: TGTGCCAGCAGCTCAGCGGGGACGGAGAGATACGAGCAGTACTTC. It is translated as CASSSAGTERYEQYF. The full variable domain, in which reference TRBV28 and TRBJ2-7 provide the parts outside the CDR3, is DVKVTQSSRYLVKRTGEKVFLECVQDMDHENMFWYRQDPGLGLRLIYFSYDVKMKEKGDIPEGYSVSREKKERFSLILESASTNQTSMYLCASSSAGTERYEQYFGPGTRLTVT.

The chain links TRBV5-1 to TRBJ1-2, with no clear D. The length of the CDR3 is 13 residues. Trimming removed 0 bases from V and 8 bases from J, with 11 bases in between. Germline CDR1 SGHRS, CDR2 YFSETQ. DNA for the CDR3: TGCGCCAGCAGCTTGGAACAGCTGGGGGGCTACACCTTC. Amino acids: CASSLEQLGGYTF.

The chain employs TRBV29-1 and TRBJ1-1; 12 bases fit TRBD1. CDR1 is SQVTM and CDR2 is ANQGSEA in the germline V gene. The CDR3 is made up of 14 amino acids. V gave up 3 bases and J gave up 11 bases; unmatched junction bases: 10. The CDR3 DNA is TGCAGCGTTGAGGCCGGGACAGGGGGCGTTCGGGCTTTCTTT. Translating gives CSVEAGTGGVRAFF. The complete variable domain, with remaining parts taken from reference TRBV29-1 and TRBJ1-1, reads SAVISQKPSRDICQRGTSLTIQCQVDSQVTMMFWYRQQPGQSLTLIATANQGSEATYESGFVIDKFPISRPNLTFSTLTVSNMSPEDSSIYLCSVEAGTGGVRAFFGQGTRLTVV.

The chain joins TRBV11-1 to TRBJ2-7; no reliable D call. CDR1 SGHAT and CDR2 FQDESV come from the germline V gene (reference sequence). V lost 0 bases to trimming and J lost 4 bases, with 13 bases between them. The CDR3 is made up of 15 amino acids. The CDR3 here is CASSLAISSLYEQYF. The CDR3 DNA reads TGTGCCAGCAGCTTAGCGATCTCCAGCTTATACGAGCAGTACTTC.

The chain links TRBV27 to TRBJ2-7, with no clear D. The germline gives CDR1 MNHEY, CDR2 SMNVEV (reference sequence). With 3 bases removed from V and 5 bases from J, the gap between germline ends came to 11 bases. CDR3 length equals 13 residues. The CDR3 reads CASSLSVIHEQYF. Written as DNA, the CDR3 is TGTGCCAGCAGTTTGTCCGTTATCCACGAGCAGTACTTC.

This rearrangement joins TRBV19 to TRBJ1-6; 7 nucleotides match TRBD1. The CDR3 extends over 13 amino acids. Germline V lookup: CDR1 LNHDA, CDR2 SQIVND (reference sequence). The J segment lost 5 bases and the V segment lost 6 bases, leaving 1 base of the junction unmatched. As DNA, the CDR3 is TGTGCCAGTAGCGGACAGGATAATTCACCCCTCCACTTT. Its protein is CASSGQDNSPLHF.

The chain has TRBV5-4 and TRBJ2-1, with 10 bases matching TRBD2. The CDR3 contains 15 residues. J gave up 7 bases and V 4 bases, and 8 bases lay outside the gene matches. Per the germline V gene, CDR1 is SGHNT and CDR2 is YYREEE (reference sequence). CDR3 amino acids: CASSAGTSVWNEQFF. The DNA for the CDR3 is TGTGCCAGCAGCGCCGGGACTAGCGTGTGGAATGAGCAGTTCTTC.

The chain has TRBV7-3 and TRBJ1-1; the D is unclear. The V end was cut by 4 bases, the J end by 1 base, with 7 bases between. This CDR3 spans 13 amino acids. The germline CDR1 and CDR2 sequences are SGHTA and FQGTGA. The CDR3 nucleotides are TGTGCCAGCAGCTCCACAAGGAACACTGAAGCTTTCTTT. This translates into CASSSTRNTEAFF.